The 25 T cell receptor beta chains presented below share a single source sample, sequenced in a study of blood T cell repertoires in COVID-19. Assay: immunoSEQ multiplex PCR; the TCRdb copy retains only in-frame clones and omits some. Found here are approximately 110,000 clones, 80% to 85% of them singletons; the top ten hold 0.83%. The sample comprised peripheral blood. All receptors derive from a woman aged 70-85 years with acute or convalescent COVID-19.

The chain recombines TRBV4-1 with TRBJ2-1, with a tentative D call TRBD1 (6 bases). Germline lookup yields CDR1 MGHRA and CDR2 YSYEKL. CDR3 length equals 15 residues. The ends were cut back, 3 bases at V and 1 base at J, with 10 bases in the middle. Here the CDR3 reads CASSHRQESYNEQFF. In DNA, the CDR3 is TGCGCCAGCAGCCATAGACAGGAATCCTACAATGAGCAGTTCTTC.

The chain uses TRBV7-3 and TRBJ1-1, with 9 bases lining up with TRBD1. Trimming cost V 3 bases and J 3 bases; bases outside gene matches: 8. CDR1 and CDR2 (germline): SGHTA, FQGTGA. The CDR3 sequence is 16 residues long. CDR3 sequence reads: CASSLTETGGDTEAFF. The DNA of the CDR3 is TGTGCCAGCAGCTTGACAGAGACAGGGGGGGACACTGAAGCTTTCTTT.

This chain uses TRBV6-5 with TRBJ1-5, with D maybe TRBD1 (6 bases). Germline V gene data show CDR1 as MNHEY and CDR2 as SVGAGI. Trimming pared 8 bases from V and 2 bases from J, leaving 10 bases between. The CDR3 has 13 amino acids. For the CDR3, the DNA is TGTGCCAGCCAAACAGGGCGCAATCAGCCCCAGCATTTT. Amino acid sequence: CASQTGRNQPQHF.

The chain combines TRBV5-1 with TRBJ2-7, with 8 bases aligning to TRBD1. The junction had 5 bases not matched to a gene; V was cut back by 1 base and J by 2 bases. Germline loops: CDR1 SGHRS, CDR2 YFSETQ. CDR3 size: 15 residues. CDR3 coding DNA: TGCGCCAGCAGCTTGTCGGGACAGGCCCCCTACGAGCAGTACTTC. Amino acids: CASSLSGQAPYEQYF.

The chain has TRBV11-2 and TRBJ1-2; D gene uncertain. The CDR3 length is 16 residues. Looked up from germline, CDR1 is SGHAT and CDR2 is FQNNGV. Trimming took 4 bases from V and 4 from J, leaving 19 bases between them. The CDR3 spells CASSSKGPGGSYGYTF. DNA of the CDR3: TGTGCCAGCAGCTCAAAGGGTCCGGGAGGGAGCTATGGCTACACCTTC.

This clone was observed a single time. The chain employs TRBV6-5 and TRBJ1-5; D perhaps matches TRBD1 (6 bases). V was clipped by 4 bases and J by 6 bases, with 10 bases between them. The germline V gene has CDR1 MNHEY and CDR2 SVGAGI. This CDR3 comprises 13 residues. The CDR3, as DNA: TGTGCCAGCAGTTGGGGCAGGGGTCAGCCCCAGCATTTT. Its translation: CASSWGRGQPQHF.

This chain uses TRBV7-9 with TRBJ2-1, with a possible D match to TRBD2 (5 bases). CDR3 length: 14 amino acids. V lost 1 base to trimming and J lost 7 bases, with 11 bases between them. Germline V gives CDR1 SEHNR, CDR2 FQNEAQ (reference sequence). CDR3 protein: CASSLGGNRNEQFF. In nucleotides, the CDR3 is TGTGCCAGCAGCTTAGGAGGGAATCGGAATGAGCAGTTCTTC. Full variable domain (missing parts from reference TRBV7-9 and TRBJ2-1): DTGVSQNPRHKITKRGQNVTFRCDPISEHNRLYWYRQTLGQGPEFLTYFQNEAQLEKSRLLSDRFSAERPKGSFSTLEIQRTEQGDSAMYLCASSLGGNRNEQFFGPGTRLTVL.

For the CDR3, the DNA is TGTGCCAGCAGGATCACGACAGGGGGCGATGGCTACACCTTC. The encoded protein is CASRITTGGDGYTF. The V gene is TRBV2, the J gene TRBJ1-2, with TRBD1 matching over 10 bases. V lost 6 bases and J lost 6; bases outside the gene matches: 7. This CDR3 is 14 amino acids long. In germline, CDR1 is SNHLY, CDR2 FYNNEI.

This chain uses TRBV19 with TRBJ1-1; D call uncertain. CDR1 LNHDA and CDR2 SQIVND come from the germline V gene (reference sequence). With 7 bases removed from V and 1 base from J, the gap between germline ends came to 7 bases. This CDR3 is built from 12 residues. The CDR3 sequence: CASNLPNTEAFF. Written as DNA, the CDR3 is TGTGCCAGTAATCTCCCGAACACTGAAGCTTTCTTT.

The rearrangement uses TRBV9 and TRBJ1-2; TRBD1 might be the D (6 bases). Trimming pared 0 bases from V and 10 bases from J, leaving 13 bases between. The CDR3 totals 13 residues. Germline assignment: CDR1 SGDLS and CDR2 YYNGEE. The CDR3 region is CASSVDVRDTYTF. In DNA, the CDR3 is TGTGCCAGCAGCGTAGACGTGAGGGACACCTACACCTTC. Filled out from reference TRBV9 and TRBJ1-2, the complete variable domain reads DSGVTQTPKHLITATGQRVTLRCSPRSGDLSVYWYQQSLDQGLQFLIQYYNGEERAKGNILERFSAQQFPDLHSELNLSSLELGDSALYFCASSVDVRDTYTFGSGTRLTVV.

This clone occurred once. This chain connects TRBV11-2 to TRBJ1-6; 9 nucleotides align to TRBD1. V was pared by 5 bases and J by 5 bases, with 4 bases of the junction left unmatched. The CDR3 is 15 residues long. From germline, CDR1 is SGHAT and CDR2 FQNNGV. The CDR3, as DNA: TGTGCCAGCAGCGCCACAGGGGGCGATAATTCACCCCTCCACTTT. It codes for CASSATGGDNSPLHF.

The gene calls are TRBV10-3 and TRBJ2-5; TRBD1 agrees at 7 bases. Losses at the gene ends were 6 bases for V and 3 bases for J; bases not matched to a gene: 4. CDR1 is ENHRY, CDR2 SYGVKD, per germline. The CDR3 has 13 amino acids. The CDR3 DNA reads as TGTGCCATCAGCGCCGGGACAGAAGAGACCCAGTACTTC. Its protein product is CAISAGTEETQYF.

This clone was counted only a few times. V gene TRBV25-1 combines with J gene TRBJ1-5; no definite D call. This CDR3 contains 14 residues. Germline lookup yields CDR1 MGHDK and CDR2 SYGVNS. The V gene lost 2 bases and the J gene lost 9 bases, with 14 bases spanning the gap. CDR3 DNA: TGTGCCAGCAGTGAAAGAAAGGGAGCGGGGCCCCAGCATTTT. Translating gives CASSERKGAGPQHF.

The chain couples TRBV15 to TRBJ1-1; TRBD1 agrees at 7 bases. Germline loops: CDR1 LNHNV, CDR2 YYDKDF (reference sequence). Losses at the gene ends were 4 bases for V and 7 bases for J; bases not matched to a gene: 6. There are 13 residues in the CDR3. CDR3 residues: CATSKDRRVEAFF. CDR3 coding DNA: TGTGCCACCAGCAAGGACAGGCGGGTTGAAGCTTTCTTT.

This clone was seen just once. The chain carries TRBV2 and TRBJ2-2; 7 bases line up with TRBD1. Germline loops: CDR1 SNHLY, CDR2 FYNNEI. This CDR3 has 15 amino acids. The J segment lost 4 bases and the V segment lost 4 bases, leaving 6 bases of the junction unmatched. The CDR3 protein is CASSGRDRTTGELFF. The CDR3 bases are TGTGCCAGCAGTGGACGGGACAGAACCACCGGGGAGCTGTTTTTT.

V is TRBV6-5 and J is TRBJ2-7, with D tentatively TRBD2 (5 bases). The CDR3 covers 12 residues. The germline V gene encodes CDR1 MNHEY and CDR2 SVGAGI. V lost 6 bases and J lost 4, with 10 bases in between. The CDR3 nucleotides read TGTGCCAGCAGACCAGCGGTGTACGAGCAGTACTTC. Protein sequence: CASRPAVYEQYF.

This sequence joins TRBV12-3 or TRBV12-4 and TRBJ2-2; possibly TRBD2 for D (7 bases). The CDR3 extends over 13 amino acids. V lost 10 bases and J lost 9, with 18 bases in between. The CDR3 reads CATRPGGRRELFF. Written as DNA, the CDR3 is TGTGCCACCCGTCCGGGGGGCCGGAGGGAGCTGTTTTTT.

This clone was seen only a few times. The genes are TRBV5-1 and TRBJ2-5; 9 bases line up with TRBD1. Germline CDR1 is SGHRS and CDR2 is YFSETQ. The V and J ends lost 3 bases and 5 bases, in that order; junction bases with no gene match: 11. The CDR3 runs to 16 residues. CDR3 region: CASSYPPDRGWETQYF. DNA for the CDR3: TGCGCCAGCAGCTACCCCCCGGACAGGGGTTGGGAGACCCAGTACTTC. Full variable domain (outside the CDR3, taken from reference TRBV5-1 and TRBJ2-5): KAGVTQTPRYLIKTRGQQVTLSCSPISGHRSVSWYQQTPGQGLQFLFEYFSETQRNKGNFPGRFSGRQFSNSRSEMNVSTLELGDSALYLCASSYPPDRGWETQYFGPGTRLLVL.

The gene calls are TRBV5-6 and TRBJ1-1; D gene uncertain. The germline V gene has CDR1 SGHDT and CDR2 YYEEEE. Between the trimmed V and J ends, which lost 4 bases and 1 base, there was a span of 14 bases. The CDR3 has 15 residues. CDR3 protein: CASSPPTQRNTEAFF. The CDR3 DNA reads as TGTGCCAGCAGCCCTCCCACACAGAGGAACACTGAAGCTTTCTTT.

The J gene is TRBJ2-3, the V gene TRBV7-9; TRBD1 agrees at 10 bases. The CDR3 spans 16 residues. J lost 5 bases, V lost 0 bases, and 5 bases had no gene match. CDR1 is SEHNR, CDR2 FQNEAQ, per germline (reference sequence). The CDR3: CASSLAGTGAIDTQYF. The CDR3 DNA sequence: TGTGCCAGCAGCTTAGCAGGGACAGGGGCCATAGATACGCAGTATTTT. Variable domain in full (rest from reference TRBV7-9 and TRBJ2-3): DTGVSQNPRHKITKRGQNVTFRCDPISEHNRLYWYRQTLGQGPEFLTYFQNEAQLEKSRLLSDRFSAERPKGSFSTLEIQRTEQGDSAMYLCASSLAGTGAIDTQYFGPGTRLTVL.

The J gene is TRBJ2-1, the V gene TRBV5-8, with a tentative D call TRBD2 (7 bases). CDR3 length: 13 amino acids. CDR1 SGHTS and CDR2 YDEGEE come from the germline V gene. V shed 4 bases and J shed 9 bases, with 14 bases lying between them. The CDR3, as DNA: TGTGCCAGCAGCGTTGGGGGGGCCGGTGAGCAGTTCTTC. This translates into CASSVGGAGEQFF.

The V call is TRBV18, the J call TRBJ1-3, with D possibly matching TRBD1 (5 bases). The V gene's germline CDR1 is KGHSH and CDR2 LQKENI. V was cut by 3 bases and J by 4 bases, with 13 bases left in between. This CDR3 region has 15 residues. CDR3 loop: CASSPTRGTGNTIYF. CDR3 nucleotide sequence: TGTGCCAGCTCACCTACAAGGGGTACGGGAAACACCATATATTTT.

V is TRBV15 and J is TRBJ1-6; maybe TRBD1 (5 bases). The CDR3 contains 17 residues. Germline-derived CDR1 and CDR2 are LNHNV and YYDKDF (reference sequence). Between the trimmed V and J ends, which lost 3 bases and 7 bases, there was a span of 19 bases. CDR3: CATSSTLGRANNSPLHF. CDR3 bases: TGTGCCACCAGCAGTACCCTGGGCAGGGCGAACAATTCACCCCTCCACTTT.

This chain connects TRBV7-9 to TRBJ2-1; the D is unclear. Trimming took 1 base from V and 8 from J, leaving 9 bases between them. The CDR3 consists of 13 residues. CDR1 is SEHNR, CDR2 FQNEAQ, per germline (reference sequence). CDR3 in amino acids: CASSLDPADEQFF. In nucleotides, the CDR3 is TGTGCCAGCAGCTTAGACCCGGCGGATGAGCAGTTCTTC.

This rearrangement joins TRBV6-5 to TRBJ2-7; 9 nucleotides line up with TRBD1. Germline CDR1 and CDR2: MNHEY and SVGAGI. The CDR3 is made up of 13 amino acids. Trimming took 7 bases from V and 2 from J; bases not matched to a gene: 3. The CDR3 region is CASIRDRAYEQYF. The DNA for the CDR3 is TGTGCCAGCATCCGGGACAGGGCCTACGAGCAGTACTTC.